This passage covers 27 T cell receptor beta chains from one sample sequenced in a study of sequential checkpoint blockade in melanoma. Using immunoSEQ multiplex PCR, the repertoire was profiled, and TCRdb retains in-frame clones only, with some absent. The table includes roughly 9,300 clones, about 26% detected once. Treatment reported: randomized to nivolumab then ipilimumab (arm A) or the reverse (arm B). The sample consisted of tumor tissue (inferred from file names), taken from a patient given nivolumab and ipilimumab in sequence. The receptors come from a human donor with melanoma.

The rearrangement joins TRBV9 to TRBJ1-1; no clear D gene. Germline loops: CDR1 SGDLS, CDR2 YYNGEE. CDR3 length: 14 residues. V lost 0 bases to trimming and J lost 1 base, with 7 bases between them. The CDR3 loop is CASSVGYQNTEAFF. Written as DNA, the CDR3 is TGTGCCAGCAGCGTAGGATATCAGAACACTGAAGCTTTCTTT.

This clone turned up a few times. J is TRBJ2-1 and V is TRBV11-3, with D uncertain. The V and J ends lost 5 bases and 4 bases respectively, with 18 bases between them. Looked up from germline, CDR1 is SGHNT and CDR2 is YENEEA. CDR3 length equals 16 residues. The CDR3 sequence is CASSPPGAPYYNEQFF. The CDR3 bases are TGTGCCAGCAGCCCCCCCGGTGCTCCCTATTACAATGAGCAGTTCTTC.

The CDR3 DNA sequence: TGTGCCAGCTCACCGCAGAGGGGGGGCACCGGGGAGCTGTTTTTT. It translates to CASSPQRGGTGELFF. The chain links TRBV18 to TRBJ2-2; perhaps TRBD2 as D (7 bases). Trimming took off 3 bases at V and 4 bases at J, with 12 bases between the two ends. The CDR3 consists of 15 residues. Germline lookup yields CDR1 KGHSH and CDR2 LQKENI.

This clone was counted a few times. The chain employs TRBV6-8 and TRBJ1-3; D is perhaps TRBD1 (6 bases). CDR1 and CDR2 (germline): MNHGY, SAAAGT. The CDR3 spans 12 residues. The ends were cut back, 8 bases at V and 4 bases at J, with 9 bases in the middle. The CDR3 loop reads CASGGRGNTIYF. The CDR3 DNA reads TGTGCCAGCGGGGGGCGGGGAAACACCATATATTTT.

This chain links TRBV14 with TRBJ2-7; a weak D match, TRBD2 (5 bases). Between the trimmed V and J ends, which lost 4 bases and 2 bases, there was a span of 12 bases. This CDR3 is built from 14 residues. The germline V gene encodes CDR1 SGHDN and CDR2 FVKESK. The CDR3 nucleotides read TGTGCCAGCAGCCGACCGGGGATTACCTACGAGCAGTACTTC. It codes for CASSRPGITYEQYF.

This clone was detected only a few times. This chain joins TRBV6-8 and TRBJ1-2, with D unresolved. The CDR3 is made up of 15 amino acids. Trimming removed 3 bases from V and 4 bases from J, with 15 bases in between. CDR1 MNHGY and CDR2 SAAAGT come from the germline V gene. CDR3 nucleotides: TGTGCCAGCAGTTATTACACCGGGATATCCTATGGCTACACCTTC. Its protein product is CASSYYTGISYGYTF.

This clone came up a few times. The chain is built from TRBV23-1 and TRBJ1-1; no definite D call. TRBV23-1 is filed as an ORF, its function uncertain. Trimming cost V 5 bases and J 0 bases, with 7 bases left between them. This CDR3 is built from 13 residues. CDR3 region: CASSSQLNTEAFF. The CDR3 DNA follows: TGCGCCAGCAGTTCTCAACTGAACACTGAAGCTTTCTTT.

The rearrangement links TRBV15 to TRBJ1-2; D is ambiguous. The CDR3 extends over 15 amino acids. Germline assignment: CDR1 LNHNV and CDR2 YYDKDF (reference sequence). V gave up 3 bases and J gave up 4 bases, with 15 bases separating them. The CDR3 spells CATSRTREAIYGYTF. The CDR3 region has the DNA TGTGCCACCAGCAGGACTAGGGAGGCCATCTATGGCTACACCTTC.

The chain uses TRBV6-8 and TRBJ1-1; D remains ambiguous. The germline CDR1 and CDR2 sequences are MNHGY and SAAAGT. The CDR3 is made up of 17 amino acids. Trimming took off 5 bases at V and 3 bases at J, with 22 bases between the two ends. DNA for the CDR3: TGTGCCAGCAGTCGGCATCCCACCGGCCGGGGATACACTGAAGCTTTCTTT. Translation gives CASSRHPTGRGYTEAFF.

This clone was observed a few times. V gene TRBV7-1 combines with J gene TRBJ2-1; D is tentatively TRBD1 or TRBD2 (5 bases each). TRBV7-1 is designated an ORF whose function remains uncertain. V lost 5 bases, J lost 5 bases, and 10 bases lay in between. This CDR3 has 13 amino acids. CDR3 region: CASSLGTNNEQFF. The CDR3 region has the DNA TGTGCCAGCAGCCTAGGGACGAACAATGAGCAGTTCTTC.

V and J are TRBV10-3 and TRBJ2-1; D is unresolved. CDR3 length: 13 residues. The ends were cut back, 1 base at V and 6 bases at J, with 7 bases in the middle. Germline CDR1 ENHRY, CDR2 SYGVKD. CDR3 DNA: TGTGCCATCAGTGAGTACGGGCGCAATGAGCAGTTCTTC. This sequence encodes CAISEYGRNEQFF.

This clone showed up many times. V and J are TRBV6-8 and TRBJ1-4; TRBD1 is a possible D gene (5 bases). V was trimmed by 5 bases and J by 6 bases, leaving 13 bases between them. The CDR3 loop spans 14 amino acids. Germline CDR1 and CDR2: MNHGY and SAAAGT. CDR3 sequence: CASSKQEGHEKLFF. The DNA of the CDR3 is TGTGCCAGCAGTAAACAGGAGGGCCATGAAAAACTGTTTTTT.

Within the sample, this clone is medium-sized. V gene TRBV11-3 combines with J gene TRBJ2-5; no clear D gene. This CDR3 has 14 amino acids. Trimming left V 5 bases short and J 2 bases short, with 12 bases between. CDR1 is SGHNT, CDR2 YENEEA, per germline. The CDR3 region has the DNA TGTGCCAGCAGCCCACAGCCCTCTCAAGAGACCCAGTACTTC. This sequence encodes CASSPQPSQETQYF.

The J gene is TRBJ2-7, the V gene TRBV10-2; D unclear. This CDR3 has 12 amino acids. The V gene's germline CDR1 is WSHSY and CDR2 SAAADI. Trimming shortened V by 2 bases and J by 3 bases, and 5 bases separated the two germline ends. CDR3 bases: TGCGCCAGCAGTGAGGGGAACTACGAGCAGTACGTC. Translation: CASSEGNYEQYV.

This clone was recorded a few times. The V gene is TRBV6-8, the J gene TRBJ2-7; D ambiguous. CDR3 length: 12 residues. V was clipped by 0 bases and J by 5 bases, with 5 bases between them. CDR1 and CDR2 from the germline V gene are MNHGY and SAAAGT. CDR3 sequence: CASSYSTDEQYF. For the CDR3, the DNA is TGTGCCAGCAGTTACTCCACGGACGAGCAGTACTTC.

This clone turned up a few times. This chain joins TRBV6-8 and TRBJ1-2; possible D gene TRBD1, 5 bases. This CDR3 is 13 amino acids long. The germline V gene encodes CDR1 MNHGY and CDR2 SAAAGT. V lost 8 bases and J 4 bases, leaving 14 bases between the germline ends. CDR3: CASSTGVGYGYTF. For the CDR3, the DNA is TGTGCCAGCTCGACGGGGGTGGGCTATGGCTACACCTTC.

This clone was detected only a few times. The chain has TRBV9 and TRBJ1-2, with D possibly TRBD1 on 5 matching bases. The CDR3 totals 13 residues. The V and J ends lost 2 bases and 7 bases respectively, with 12 bases between them. Germline V lookup: CDR1 SGDLS, CDR2 YYNGEE. The CDR3 coding sequence is TGTGCCAGCAGCGTCGAGATAGGGGTTGGCTACACCTTC. Its translation is CASSVEIGVGYTF.

This clone was counted many times. This rearrangement joins TRBV11-3 to TRBJ2-7; a weak D match, TRBD1 (5 bases). CDR3 length: 14 amino acids. Germline CDR1 is SGHNT and CDR2 is YENEEA. Trimming removed 3 bases at V and 2 bases at J, with 11 bases between. As DNA, the CDR3 is TGTGCCAGCAGCTTGGAACAGGCCCCCTACGAGCAGTACTTC. Protein: CASSLEQAPYEQYF. Full variable domain (rest looked up from reference TRBV11-3 and TRBJ2-7): EAGVVQSPRYKIIEKKQPVAFWCNPISGHNTLYWYLQNLGQGPELLIRYENEEAVDDSQLPKDRFSAERLKGVDSTLKIQPAELGDSAVYLCASSLEQAPYEQYFGPGTRLTVT.

The V call is TRBV29-1, the J call TRBJ2-5; TRBD1 agrees at 7 bases. Losses at the gene ends were 6 bases for V and 1 base for J; bases not matched to a gene: 2. The CDR3 runs to 12 residues. Germline V gene lookup returns CDR1 SQVTM and CDR2 ANQGSEA. The CDR3 sequence is CSVGTAQETQYF. Here the CDR3 DNA reads TGCAGCGTGGGGACAGCCCAAGAGACCCAGTACTTC.

The chain has TRBV5-1 and TRBJ2-1; 11 nucleotides align to TRBD2. Germline loops: CDR1 SGHRS, CDR2 YFSETQ. The CDR3 totals 15 residues. V lost 4 bases and J lost 6; bases outside the gene matches: 6. CDR3 sequence reads: CASSDASGGFNEQFF. As DNA, the CDR3 is TGCGCCAGCAGCGACGCTAGCGGGGGGTTCAATGAGCAGTTCTTC.

The chain is built from TRBV7-8 and TRBJ2-1, with 9 bases that match TRBD1. Germline assignment: CDR1 SGHVS and CDR2 FQNEAQ. CDR3 length: 13 residues. The trim removed 9 bases at V and 7 bases at J, leaving 7 bases unmatched. In DNA form, the CDR3 reads TGTGCCAGTCGACAGGGGGAAATGAATGAGCAGTTCTTC. Protein sequence: CASRQGEMNEQFF.

This chain's CDR3 is CASSYSGGRYSPLHF. For the CDR3, the DNA is TGTGCCAGCAGTTACTCAGGGGGCAGGTATTCACCCCTCCACTTT. The V and J genes are TRBV6-8 and TRBJ1-6; TRBD1 agrees at 7 bases. Germline CDR1 MNHGY, CDR2 SAAAGT. V trimming: 0 bases; J trimming: 8 bases; junction bases outside the gene matches: 4. The CDR3 contains 15 residues.

This sequence joins TRBV19 and TRBJ1-1; no clear D gene. Between the trimmed V and J ends, which lost 9 bases and 0 bases, there was a span of 14 bases. The CDR3 loop spans 14 amino acids. Germline values: CDR1 LNHDA, CDR2 SQIVND (reference sequence). In nucleotides, the CDR3 is TGTGCCAGCCTTCGACGGAACCTGAACACTGAAGCTTTCTTT. Translation gives CASLRRNLNTEAFF. Looking up the rest from reference TRBV19 and TRBJ1-1 gives the full variable domain: DGGITQSPKYLFRKEGQNVTLSCEQNLNHDAMYWYRQDPGQGLRLIYYSQIVNDFQKGDIAEGYSVSREKKESFPLTVTSAQKNPTAFYLCASLRRNLNTEAFFGQGTRLTVV.

This clone has more than one count but fewer than ten. CDR3 sequence: CASSGSSGGYEQYF. The CDR3, as DNA: TGTGCCAGCAGCGGGTCTAGCGGGGGTTACGAGCAGTACTTC. This chain connects TRBV9 to TRBJ2-7; 10 bases map to TRBD2. Germline loops: CDR1 SGDLS, CDR2 YYNGEE. The CDR3 extends over 14 amino acids. V shed 3 bases and J 4 bases; nucleotides not matched to a gene: 4.

The chain recombines TRBV19 with TRBJ2-3; no clear D gene. V lost 6 bases to trimming and J lost 7 bases, with 11 bases between them. The CDR3 sequence is 12 residues long. CDR1 and CDR2 (germline): LNHDA, SQIVND (reference sequence). The CDR3 region is CASSLTKNTQYF. The CDR3 coding sequence is TGTGCCAGTAGCTTGACAAAAAATACGCAGTATTTT. Full variable domain (outside the CDR3, taken from reference TRBV19 and TRBJ2-3): DGGITQSPKYLFRKEGQNVTLSCEQNLNHDAMYWYRQDPGQGLRLIYYSQIVNDFQKGDIAEGYSVSREKKESFPLTVTSAQKNPTAFYLCASSLTKNTQYFGPGTRLTVL.

This clone was seen more than once but under ten times. This chain links TRBV5-1 with TRBJ2-5, with 8 bases identical to TRBD2. V dropped 0 bases and J dropped 5; count of bases not matched to a gene: 9. Germline CDR1 is SGHRS and CDR2 is YFSETQ. CDR3 length: 16 residues. The CDR3, as DNA: TGCGCCAGCAGCTTGGGGCGGGGGGCTCCTTGGGAGACCCAGTACTTC. This encodes CASSLGRGAPWETQYF. Looking up the rest from reference TRBV5-1 and TRBJ2-5 gives the full variable domain: KAGVTQTPRYLIKTRGQQVTLSCSPISGHRSVSWYQQTPGQGLQFLFEYFSETQRNKGNFPGRFSGRQFSNSRSEMNVSTLELGDSALYLCASSLGRGAPWETQYFGPGTRLLVL.

This clone was counted ten times or more. The chain joins TRBV11-3 to TRBJ1-1, with D maybe TRBD1 (6 bases). Trimming took 2 bases from V and 11 from J, leaving 18 bases between them. Germline V gene lookup returns CDR1 SGHNT and CDR2 YENEEA. The CDR3 contains 14 residues. CDR3 residues: CASSLLGGPQGAFF. Written as DNA, the CDR3 is TGTGCCAGCAGCTTATTGGGGGGGCCCCAAGGGGCTTTCTTT.